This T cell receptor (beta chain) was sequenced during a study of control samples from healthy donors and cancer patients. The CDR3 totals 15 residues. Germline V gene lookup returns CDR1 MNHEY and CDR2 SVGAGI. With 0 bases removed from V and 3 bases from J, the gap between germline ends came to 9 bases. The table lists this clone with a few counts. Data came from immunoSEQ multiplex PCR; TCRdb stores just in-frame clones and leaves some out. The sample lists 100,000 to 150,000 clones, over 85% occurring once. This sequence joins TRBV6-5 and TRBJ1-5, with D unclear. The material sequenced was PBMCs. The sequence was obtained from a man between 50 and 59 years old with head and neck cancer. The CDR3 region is CASSYSWASNQPQHF. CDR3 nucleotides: TGTGCCAGCAGTTACTCCTGGGCGTCCAATCAGCCCCAGCATTTT.